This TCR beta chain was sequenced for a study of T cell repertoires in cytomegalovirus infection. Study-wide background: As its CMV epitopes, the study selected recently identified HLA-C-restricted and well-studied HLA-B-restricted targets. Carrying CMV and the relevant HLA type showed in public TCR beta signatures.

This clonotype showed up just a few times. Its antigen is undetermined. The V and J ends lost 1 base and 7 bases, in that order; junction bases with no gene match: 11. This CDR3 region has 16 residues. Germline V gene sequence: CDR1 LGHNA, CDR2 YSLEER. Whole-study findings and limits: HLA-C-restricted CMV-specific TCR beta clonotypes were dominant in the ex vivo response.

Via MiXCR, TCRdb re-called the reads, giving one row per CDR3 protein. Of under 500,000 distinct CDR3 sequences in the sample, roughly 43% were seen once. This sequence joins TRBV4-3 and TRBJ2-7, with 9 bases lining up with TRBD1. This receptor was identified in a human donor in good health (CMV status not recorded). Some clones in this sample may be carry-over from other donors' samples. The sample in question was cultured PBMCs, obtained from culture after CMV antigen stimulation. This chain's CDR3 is CASSQADRDRAREQYF. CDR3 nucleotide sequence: TGCGCCAGCAGCCAAGCGGACAGGGACAGGGCCAGGGAGCAGTACTTC.